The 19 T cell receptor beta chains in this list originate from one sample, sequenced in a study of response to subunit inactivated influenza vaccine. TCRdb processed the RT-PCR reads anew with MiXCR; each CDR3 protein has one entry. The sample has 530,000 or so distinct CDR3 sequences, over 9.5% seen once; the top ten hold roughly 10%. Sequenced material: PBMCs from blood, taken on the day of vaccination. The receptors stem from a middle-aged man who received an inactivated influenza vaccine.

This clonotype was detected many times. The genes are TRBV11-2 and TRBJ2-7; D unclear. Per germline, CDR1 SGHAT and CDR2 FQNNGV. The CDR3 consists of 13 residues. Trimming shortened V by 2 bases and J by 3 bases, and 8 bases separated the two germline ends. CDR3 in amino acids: CASSLNKGYEQYF. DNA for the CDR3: TGTGCCAGCAGCTTAAATAAGGGCTACGAGCAGTACTTC.

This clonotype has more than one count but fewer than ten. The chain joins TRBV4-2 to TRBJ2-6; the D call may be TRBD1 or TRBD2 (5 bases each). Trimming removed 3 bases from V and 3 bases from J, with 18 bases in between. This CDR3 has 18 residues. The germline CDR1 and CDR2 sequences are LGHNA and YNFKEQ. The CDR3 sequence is CASSHIPGRGSGANVLTF. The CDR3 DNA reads TGTGCCAGCAGCCATATACCGGGACGGGGAAGTGGGGCCAACGTCCTGACTTTC.

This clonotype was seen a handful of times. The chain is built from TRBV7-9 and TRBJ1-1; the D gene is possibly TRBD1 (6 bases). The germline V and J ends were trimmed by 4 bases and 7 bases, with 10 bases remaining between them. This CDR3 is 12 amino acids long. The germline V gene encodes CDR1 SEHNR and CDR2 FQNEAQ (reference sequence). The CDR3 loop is CASSSGQREAFF. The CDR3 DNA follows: TGTGCCAGCAGCTCCGGACAGCGTGAAGCTTTCTTT.

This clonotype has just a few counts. DNA for the CDR3: TGTGCCAGCAGCCGACAGGGACTAAATCAGCCCCAGCATTTT. This sequence encodes CASSRQGLNQPQHF. The chain joins TRBV12-3 or TRBV12-4 to TRBJ1-5; 7 bases map to TRBD1. The CDR3 runs to 14 residues. V dropped 6 bases and J dropped 4; count of bases not matched to a gene: 6.

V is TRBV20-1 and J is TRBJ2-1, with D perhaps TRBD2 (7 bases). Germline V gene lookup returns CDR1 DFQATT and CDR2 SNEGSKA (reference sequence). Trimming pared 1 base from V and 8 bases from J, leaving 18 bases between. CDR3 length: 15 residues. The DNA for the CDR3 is TGCAGTGCTAGAGTTTCGGGGGGCGGTACGCATGAGCAGTTCTTC. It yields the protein CSARVSGGGTHEQFF.

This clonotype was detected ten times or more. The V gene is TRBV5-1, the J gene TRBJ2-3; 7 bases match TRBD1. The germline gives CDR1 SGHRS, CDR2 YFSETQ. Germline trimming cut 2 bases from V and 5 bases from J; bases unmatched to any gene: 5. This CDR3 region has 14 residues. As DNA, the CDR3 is TGCGCCAGCAGCTTCGACAGGGTTGGAGATACGCAGTATTTT. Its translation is CASSFDRVGDTQYF.

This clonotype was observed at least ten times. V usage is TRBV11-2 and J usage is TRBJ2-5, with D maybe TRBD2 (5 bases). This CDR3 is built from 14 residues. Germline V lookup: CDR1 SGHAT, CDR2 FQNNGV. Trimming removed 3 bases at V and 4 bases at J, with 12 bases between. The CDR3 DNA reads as TGTGCCAGCAGCTTTTCTGGAGGTACAGAGACCCAGTACTTC. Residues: CASSFSGGTETQYF.

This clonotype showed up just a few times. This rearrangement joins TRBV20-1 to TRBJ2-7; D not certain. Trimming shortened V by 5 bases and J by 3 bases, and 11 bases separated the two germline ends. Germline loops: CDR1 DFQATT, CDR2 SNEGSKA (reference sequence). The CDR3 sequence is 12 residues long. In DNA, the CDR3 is TGCAGTGCTCCGGACGAGGACTACGAGCAGTACTTC. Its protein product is CSAPDEDYEQYF.

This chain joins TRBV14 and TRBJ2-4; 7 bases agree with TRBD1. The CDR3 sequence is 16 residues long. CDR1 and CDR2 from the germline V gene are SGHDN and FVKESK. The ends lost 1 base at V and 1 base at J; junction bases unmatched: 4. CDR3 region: CASSQGQGWAKNIQYF. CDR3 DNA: TGTGCCAGCAGCCAAGGACAGGGCTGGGCCAAAAACATTCAGTACTTC. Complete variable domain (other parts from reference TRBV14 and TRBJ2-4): EAGVTQFPSHSVIEKGQTVTLRCDPISGHDNLYWYRRVMGKEIKFLLHFVKESKQDESGMPNNRFLAERTGGTYSTLKVQPAELEDSGVYFCASSQGQGWAKNIQYFGAGTRLSVL.

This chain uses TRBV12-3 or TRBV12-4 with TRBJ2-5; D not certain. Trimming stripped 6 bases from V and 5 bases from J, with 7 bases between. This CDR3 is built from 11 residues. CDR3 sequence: CASRGFETQYF. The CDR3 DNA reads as TGTGCCAGCAGAGGTTTCGAGACCCAGTACTTC.

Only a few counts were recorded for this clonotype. CDR3 nucleotide sequence: TGTGCCAGCAGTGAAGGCGGGGCCCCACCCGGAAACACCATATATTTT. It specifies CASSEGGAPPGNTIYF. V and J are TRBV28 and TRBJ1-3; D may be TRBD1 (5 bases). The germline CDR1 and CDR2 sequences are MDHEN and SYDVKM. The CDR3 has 16 residues. Between the trimmed V and J ends, which lost 5 bases and 4 bases, there was a span of 18 bases.

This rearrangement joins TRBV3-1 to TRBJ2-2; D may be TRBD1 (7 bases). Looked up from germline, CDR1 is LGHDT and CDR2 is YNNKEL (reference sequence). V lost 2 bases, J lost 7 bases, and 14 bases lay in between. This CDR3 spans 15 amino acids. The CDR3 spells CASSQKAGGIGELFF. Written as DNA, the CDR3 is TGTGCCAGCAGCCAAAAAGCAGGGGGGATCGGGGAGCTGTTTTTT.

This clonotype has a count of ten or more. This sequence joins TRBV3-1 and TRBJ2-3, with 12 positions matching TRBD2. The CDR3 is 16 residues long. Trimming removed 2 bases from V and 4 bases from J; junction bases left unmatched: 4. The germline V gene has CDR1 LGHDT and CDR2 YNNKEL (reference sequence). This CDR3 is CASSQLTSGGPDTQYF. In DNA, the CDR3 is TGTGCCAGCAGCCAATTGACTAGCGGGGGCCCAGATACGCAGTATTTT.

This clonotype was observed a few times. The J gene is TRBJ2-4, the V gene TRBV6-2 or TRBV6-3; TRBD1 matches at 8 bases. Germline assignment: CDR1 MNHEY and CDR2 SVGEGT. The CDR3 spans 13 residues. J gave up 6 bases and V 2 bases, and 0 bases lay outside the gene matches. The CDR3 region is CASSYTGGNIQYF. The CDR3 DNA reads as TGTGCCAGCAGTTACACAGGGGGAAACATTCAGTACTTC.

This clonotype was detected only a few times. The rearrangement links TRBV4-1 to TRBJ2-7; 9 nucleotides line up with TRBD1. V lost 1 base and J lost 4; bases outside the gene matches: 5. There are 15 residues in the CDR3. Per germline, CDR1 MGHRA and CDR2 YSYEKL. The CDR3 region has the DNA TGCGCCAGCAGCCAAGCCGGGACAGGGCGTTACGAGCAGTACTTC. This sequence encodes CASSQAGTGRYEQYF.

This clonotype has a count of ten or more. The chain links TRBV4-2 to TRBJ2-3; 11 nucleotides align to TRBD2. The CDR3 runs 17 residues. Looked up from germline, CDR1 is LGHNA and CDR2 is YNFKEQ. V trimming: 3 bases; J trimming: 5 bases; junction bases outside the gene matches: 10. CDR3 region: CASSQQTSGTSVDTQYF. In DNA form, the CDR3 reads TGTGCCAGCAGCCAGCAGACTAGCGGGACCTCAGTAGATACGCAGTATTTT.

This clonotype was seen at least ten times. CDR3 amino acids: CSVALVLTANTEAFF. CDR3 nucleotides: TGCAGCGTTGCATTAGTGTTGACTGCGAACACTGAAGCTTTCTTT. The V call is TRBV29-1, the J call TRBJ1-1, with D hard to call. Germline CDR1 SQVTM, CDR2 ANQGSEA. V lost 4 bases to trimming and J lost 1 base, with 16 bases between them. This CDR3 has 15 residues.

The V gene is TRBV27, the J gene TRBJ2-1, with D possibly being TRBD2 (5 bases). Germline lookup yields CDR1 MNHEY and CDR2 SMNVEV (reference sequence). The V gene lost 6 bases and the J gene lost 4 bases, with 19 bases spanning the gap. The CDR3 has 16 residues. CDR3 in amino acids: CASRRAEAGAYNEQFF. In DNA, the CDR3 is TGTGCCAGCAGGAGGGCCGAGGCCGGCGCATACAATGAGCAGTTCTTC.

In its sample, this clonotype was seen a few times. The CDR3 region has the DNA TGTGCCAGCAGCCCGACAGGGGCGACCACTGAAGCTTTCTTT. Residues: CASSPTGATTEAFF. This chain joins TRBV28 and TRBJ1-1; 8 bases are a match to TRBD1. Germline V gene data show CDR1 as MDHEN and CDR2 as SYDVKM. The CDR3 is 14 residues long. The V gene end was trimmed by 6 bases and the J gene end by 4 bases; junction bases not matched to a gene: 7.